There are many counts of the clone carrying this TCR beta chain. By quantitative 5'-RACE with molecular barcodes, the TCR beta libraries were made. TCRdb analysed the 5' RACE reads with MiXCR anew, one entry per CDR3 protein. The repertoire holds more than 150,000 distinct CDR3 sequences, with 15% to 20% as singletons. This entry comes from a study of CD8 T cells in ankylosing spondylitis. Germline V CDR1 and CDR2: DFQATT, SNEGSKA (reference sequence). Germline trimming cut 1 base from V and 8 bases from J; bases unmatched to any gene: 7. This CDR3 contains 14 residues. The sequencing input was blood, either unsorted or a sorted T cell fraction (not recorded which). The rearrangement joins TRBV20-1 to TRBJ1-3; 8 bases map to TRBD1. The sequence derives from a male donor aged 5 to 30 with ankylosing spondylitis or in good health (not recorded which). In DNA form, the CDR3 reads TGCAGTGCTAGAGTGGACAGGGACGGTTACACCATATATTTT. This sequence encodes CSARVDRDGYTIYF.